This entry lists 18 T cell receptor beta chains sequenced from one sample in a study of T cells in tumors after PD-1 blockade. Sequenced by immunoSEQ multiplex PCR; TCRdb stores in-frame clones only, minus some. In the table there are around 50,000 clones, 75% to 80% of which are singletons. This sample comprised PBMCs, obtained before anti-PD-1 treatment. Receptors originate from a human donor with basal cell carcinoma.

This clone was seen more than once but under ten times. The chain combines TRBV30 with TRBJ2-3, with D possibly being TRBD1 or TRBD2 (5 bases each). The V end lost 6 bases, the J end lost 2 bases, and 12 bases lay between the germline ends. The CDR3 is 13 amino acids. CDR1 is GTSNPN, CDR2 SVGIG, per germline (reference sequence). The CDR3 DNA follows: TGTGCCTGCCCGGGACGGCCCACAGATACGCAGTATTTT. Translated, it gives CACPGRPTDTQYF. Looking up the rest from reference TRBV30 and TRBJ2-3 gives the full variable domain: SQTIHQWPATLVQPVGSPLSLECTVEGTSNPNLYWYRQAAGRGLQLLFYSVGIGQISSEVPQNLSASRPQDRQFILSSKKLLLSDSGFYLCACPGRPTDTQYFGPGTRLTVL.

A single count supports this clone. The V gene is TRBV28, the J gene TRBJ2-7; 13 positions agree with TRBD2. Germline assignment: CDR1 MDHEN and CDR2 SYDVKM. With V trimmed by 5 bases and J by 4 bases, 8 bases remained unmatched. The CDR3 covers 16 residues. For the CDR3, the DNA is TGTGCCAGCAGTACTCCGGGACTAGCGGGAACTTACGAGCAGTACTTC. Its translation is CASSTPGLAGTYEQYF.

This chain links TRBV30 with TRBJ2-1; D is uncertain. This CDR3 comprises 15 residues. Germline CDR1 and CDR2: GTSNPN and SVGIG (reference sequence). The ends were cut back, 3 bases at V and 3 bases at J, with 15 bases in the middle. The CDR3 is CAWRRPEIRYNEQFF. As DNA, the CDR3 is TGTGCCTGGAGACGACCAGAAATACGCTACAATGAGCAGTTCTTC.

This chain uses TRBV15 with TRBJ2-7; D unresolved. The CDR3 is made up of 13 amino acids. Germline assignment: CDR1 LNHNV and CDR2 YYDKDF (reference sequence). V was shortened by 6 bases and J by 6 bases, with 15 bases between the two germline ends. Here the CDR3 reads CATREVPRFEQYF. Here the CDR3 DNA reads TGTGCCACCAGGGAAGTCCCGAGGTTCGAGCAGTACTTC.

The J gene is TRBJ2-6, the V gene TRBV5-1; D not certain. V was pared by 2 bases and J by 1 base, with 13 bases between. The CDR3 has 17 residues. In germline, CDR1 is SGHRS, CDR2 YFSETQ. The CDR3 bases are TGCGCCAGCAGCTTTACCCCCAGCATTTCTGGGGCCAACGTCCTGACTTTC. Translated, it gives CASSFTPSISGANVLTF.

The rearrangement uses TRBV5-4 and TRBJ2-6, with TRBD1 matching 7 bases. The CDR3 is made up of 17 amino acids. V dropped 4 bases and J dropped 0; count of bases not matched to a gene: 7. Germline-derived CDR1 and CDR2 are SGHNT and YYREEE (reference sequence). CDR3 amino acids: CASSNRQGPSGANVLTF. CDR3 DNA sequence: TGTGCCAGCAGCAACCGACAGGGCCCCTCTGGGGCCAACGTCCTGACTTTC.

This clone appeared a single time. The chain is built from TRBV5-1 and TRBJ1-5; possible D gene TRBD1, 5 bases. Germline CDR1 is SGHRS and CDR2 is YFSETQ. Trimming removed 0 bases at V and 6 bases at J, with 13 bases between. The CDR3 sequence is 15 residues long. CDR3 nucleotide sequence: TGCGCCAGCAGCTTGGCCCCGGGGGGGGGTCAGCCCCAGCATTTT. Translating it yields CASSLAPGGGQPQHF.

This clone was seen a handful of times. The chain uses TRBV27 and TRBJ2-1, with 8 bases lining up with TRBD2. The germline V gene encodes CDR1 MNHEY and CDR2 SMNVEV (reference sequence). CDR3 length: 16 residues. V lost 2 bases, J lost 1 base, and 4 bases stayed unmatched. The CDR3 loop reads CASSLISGVSYNEQFF. The CDR3 nucleotides are TGTGCCAGCAGTTTAATTAGCGGGGTATCCTACAATGAGCAGTTCTTC.

The J gene is TRBJ1-2, the V gene TRBV14, with D perhaps matching TRBD1 (6 bases). There are 14 residues in the CDR3. The ends were cut back, 1 base at V and 4 bases at J, with 10 bases in the middle. Per the germline V gene, CDR1 is SGHDN and CDR2 is FVKESK. The CDR3 sequence: CASSQGLGGYGYTF. Written as DNA, the CDR3 is TGTGCCAGCAGCCAAGGTCTAGGGGGCTATGGCTACACCTTC. Complete variable domain (other parts from reference TRBV14 and TRBJ1-2): EAGVTQFPSHSVIEKGQTVTLRCDPISGHDNLYWYRRVMGKEIKFLLHFVKESKQDESGMPNNRFLAERTGGTYSTLKVQPAELEDSGVYFCASSQGLGGYGYTFGSGTRLTVV.

The chain links TRBV6-5 to TRBJ1-1, with D perhaps matching TRBD1 (6 bases). The CDR3 spans 15 residues. V was cut by 5 bases and J by 5 bases, with 18 bases left in between. Germline lookup yields CDR1 MNHEY and CDR2 SVGAGI. The CDR3 here is CASSPWGGPGTEAFF. The CDR3 DNA follows: TGTGCCAGCAGTCCATGGGGGGGGCCGGGAACTGAAGCTTTCTTT.

This clone was detected a few times. The genes are TRBV9 and TRBJ1-2; TRBD1 is a possible D gene (6 bases). Per germline, CDR1 SGDLS and CDR2 YYNGEE. The length of the CDR3 is 14 residues. Trimming took off 3 bases at V and 4 bases at J, with 13 bases between the two ends. The CDR3 nucleotides read TGTGCCAGCAGCGACGGACAGCTCCTCTATGGCTACACCTTC. Translating it yields CASSDGQLLYGYTF. Filled out from reference TRBV9 and TRBJ1-2, the complete variable domain reads DSGVTQTPKHLITATGQRVTLRCSPRSGDLSVYWYQQSLDQGLQFLIQYYNGEERAKGNILERFSAQQFPDLHSELNLSSLELGDSALYFCASSDGQLLYGYTFGSGTRLTVV.

The chain is built from TRBV28 and TRBJ1-5; TRBD1 might be the D (5 bases). The CDR3 loop spans 14 amino acids. The V gene's germline CDR1 is MDHEN and CDR2 SYDVKM. V dropped 6 bases and J dropped 6 bases, with 15 bases sitting between them. The CDR3 sequence is CASRRGSWGQPQHF. The CDR3 nucleotides are TGTGCCAGCAGACGGGGGAGTTGGGGTCAGCCCCAGCATTTT.

The chain recombines TRBV3-1 (or the pseudogene TRBV3-2) with TRBJ2-7, with TRBD1 identical over 12 bases. Looked up from germline, CDR1 is LGHDT and CDR2 is YNNKEL (reference sequence). The CDR3 length is 14 residues. With 4 bases clipped from V and 6 bases from J, the junction kept 4 bases outside the gene matches. The CDR3 region has the DNA TGTGCCAGCAGCCCCGGGACAGGGGGCATCGAGCAGTACTTC. As protein: CASSPGTGGIEQYF.

The genes are TRBV28 and TRBJ1-1; a possible D gene is TRBD1 (5 bases). Trimming took off 5 bases at V and 2 bases at J, with 12 bases between the two ends. Germline CDR1 reads MDHEN; CDR2 reads SYDVKM. The CDR3 totals 14 residues. The chain's CDR3 is CASSGPGPNTEAFF. The CDR3 nucleotides read TGTGCCAGCAGTGGACCGGGACCCAACACTGAAGCTTTCTTT.

The table lists this clone with a few counts. The V and J genes are TRBV19 and TRBJ2-1; 9 nucleotides match TRBD2. Germline loops: CDR1 LNHDA, CDR2 SQIVND (reference sequence). J gave up 3 bases and V 0 bases, and 6 bases lay outside the gene matches. The CDR3 runs to 17 residues. The CDR3 here is CASSIDLASGNYNEQFF. For the CDR3, the DNA is TGTGCCAGTAGTATAGATCTTGCTAGCGGGAACTACAATGAGCAGTTCTTC.

The V call is TRBV24-1, the J call TRBJ2-5, with 7 bases that match TRBD1. The CDR3 loop spans 13 amino acids. J lost 2 bases, V lost 9 bases, and 5 bases had no gene match. The germline V gene has CDR1 KGHDR and CDR2 SFDVKD. The DNA for the CDR3 is TGTGCCACCTCACAGGGGCAGCAAGAGACCCAGTACTTC. Amino acid sequence: CATSQGQQETQYF.

V usage is TRBV28 and J usage is TRBJ1-1, with D maybe TRBD1 (6 bases). Germline CDR1 reads MDHEN; CDR2 reads SYDVKM. This CDR3 is built from 14 residues. The V end was cut by 4 bases, the J end by 4 bases, with 13 bases between. CDR3 sequence reads: CASSSRDIVTEAFF. Written as DNA, the CDR3 is TGTGCCAGCAGTTCCCGGGACATCGTCACTGAAGCTTTCTTT.

J is TRBJ2-7 and V is TRBV28; no clear D. The V and J ends lost 3 bases and 3 bases respectively, with 6 bases between them. Germline-derived CDR1 and CDR2 are MDHEN and SYDVKM. This CDR3 contains 12 residues. The CDR3 DNA follows: TGTGCCAGCAGTTTCCGAGGCTACGAGCAGTACTTC. Translating it yields CASSFRGYEQYF.